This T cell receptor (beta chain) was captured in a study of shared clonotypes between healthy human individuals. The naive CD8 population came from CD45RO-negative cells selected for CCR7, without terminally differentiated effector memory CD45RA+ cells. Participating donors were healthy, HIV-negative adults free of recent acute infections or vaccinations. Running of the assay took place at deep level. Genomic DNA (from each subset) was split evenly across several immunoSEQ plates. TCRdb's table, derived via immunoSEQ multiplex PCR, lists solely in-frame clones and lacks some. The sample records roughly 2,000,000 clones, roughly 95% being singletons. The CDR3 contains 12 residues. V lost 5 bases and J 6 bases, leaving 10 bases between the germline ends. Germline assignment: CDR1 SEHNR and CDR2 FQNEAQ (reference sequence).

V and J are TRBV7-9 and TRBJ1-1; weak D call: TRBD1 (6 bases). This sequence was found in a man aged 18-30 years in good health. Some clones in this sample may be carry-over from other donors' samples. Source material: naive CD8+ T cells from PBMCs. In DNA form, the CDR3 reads TGTGCCAGCAGCCACGGGGGCCCTGAAGCTTTCTTT. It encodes CASSHGGPEAFF.